The 4 T cell receptor beta chains below were found in one sample sequenced in a study of T cell changes during pregnancy in multiple sclerosis. Produced via immunoSEQ multiplex PCR; TCRdb's table is partial and in-frame only. The sample shows 42,000 or so clones, 70% to 90% of them seen only once. The input for sequencing was CD4+ T cells from peripheral blood mononuclear cells, taken after pregnancy. The receptors were sampled from a female donor with multiple sclerosis, enrolled in a pregnancy study.

The chain is built from TRBV2 and TRBJ1-1; no clear D. Germline V gene sequence: CDR1 SNHLY, CDR2 FYNNEI. The length of the CDR3 is 14 residues. V lost 4 bases and J lost 0, with 9 bases in between. In DNA, the CDR3 is TGTGCCAGCAGTGCCACACAGCTGAACACTGAAGCTTTCTTT. Its protein is CASSATQLNTEAFF.

The chain joins TRBV28 to TRBJ1-3; D not resolved. The CDR3 length is 12 residues. V was cut by 2 bases and J by 4 bases, with 3 bases left in between. Per germline, CDR1 MDHEN and CDR2 SYDVKM. The CDR3 nucleotides read TGTGCCAGCAGTTTACAAGGAAACACCATATATTTT. As protein: CASSLQGNTIYF.

This rearrangement joins TRBV5-1 to TRBJ2-1, with TRBD2 matching 13 bases. J lost 2 bases, V lost 2 bases, and 4 bases had no gene match. The CDR3 has 17 amino acids. Germline CDR1 reads SGHRS; CDR2 reads YFSETQ. This chain's CDR3 is CASSLGLAGAAYNEQFF. The DNA of the CDR3 is TGCGCCAGCAGCTTAGGACTAGCGGGAGCCGCCTACAATGAGCAGTTCTTC.

This chain uses TRBV19 with TRBJ2-2, with D perhaps matching TRBD1 (8 bases). Looked up from germline, CDR1 is LNHDA and CDR2 is SQIVND (reference sequence). V was clipped by 7 bases and J by 7 bases, with 13 bases between them. This CDR3 contains 13 residues. The CDR3 DNA reads as TGTGCCAGTAACAGGGGGGGAGACGGGGAGCTGTTTTTT. Its protein is CASNRGGDGELFF. The entire variable domain, with the rest obtained from reference TRBV19 and TRBJ2-2, is as follows: DGGITQSPKYLFRKEGQNVTLSCEQNLNHDAMYWYRQDPGQGLRLIYYSQIVNDFQKGDIAEGYSVSREKKESFPLTVTSAQKNPTAFYLCASNRGGDGELFFGEGSRLTVL.